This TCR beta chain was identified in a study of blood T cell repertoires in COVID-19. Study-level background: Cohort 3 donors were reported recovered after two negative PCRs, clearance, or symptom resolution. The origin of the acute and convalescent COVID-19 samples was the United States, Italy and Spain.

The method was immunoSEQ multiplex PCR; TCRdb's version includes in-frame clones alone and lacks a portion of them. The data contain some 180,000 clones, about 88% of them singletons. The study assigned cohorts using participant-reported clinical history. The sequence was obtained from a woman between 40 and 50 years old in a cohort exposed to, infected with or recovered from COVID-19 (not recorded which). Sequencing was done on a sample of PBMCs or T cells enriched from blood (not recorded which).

The CDR3 is CASSIVPGQGNTEAFF. CDR3 DNA sequence: TGTGCCAGTAGTATTGTACCCGGACAGGGAAACACTGAAGCTTTCTTT. The chain uses TRBV19 and TRBJ1-1; 8 bases are shared with TRBD1. The junction had 8 bases not matched to a gene; V was cut back by 3 bases and J by 2 bases. The V gene's germline CDR1 is LNHDA and CDR2 SQIVND (reference sequence). CDR3 length: 16 amino acids.